Below, 14 T cell receptor beta chains from the same sample are listed, as sequenced in a study of blood T cell repertoires in COVID-19. The repertoire was sequenced with immunoSEQ multiplex PCR; TCRdb's copy has only in-frame clones and lacks some. The sample records about 160,000 clones, roughly 86% being singletons. The sample comprised peripheral blood. Receptors were obtained from a woman aged 55 to 70 who had recovered from COVID-19.

The chain uses TRBV7-2 and TRBJ2-7; D gene uncertain. This CDR3 region has 12 residues. V was clipped by 2 bases and J by 3 bases, with 5 bases between them. In germline, CDR1 is SGHTA, CDR2 FQGNSA. The CDR3 sequence is CASSLSGYEQYF. The CDR3 nucleotides are TGTGCCAGCAGCTTATCCGGCTACGAGCAGTACTTC.

V gene TRBV5-1 combines with J gene TRBJ2-2, with 9 bases identical to TRBD1. Germline V CDR1 and CDR2: SGHRS, YFSETQ. The trim removed 2 bases at V and 10 bases at J, leaving 9 bases unmatched. The CDR3 is 15 residues long. CDR3 sequence reads: CASSLTGGEEKELFF. The CDR3 coding sequence is TGCGCCAGCAGCTTAACAGGGGGCGAGGAAAAGGAGCTGTTTTTT. The full variable domain, in which reference TRBV5-1 and TRBJ2-2 provide the parts outside the CDR3, is KAGVTQTPRYLIKTRGQQVTLSCSPISGHRSVSWYQQTPGQGLQFLFEYFSETQRNKGNFPGRFSGRQFSNSRSEMNVSTLELGDSALYLCASSLTGGEEKELFFGEGSRLTVL.

The CDR3 protein is CASSFVRAGELFF. The DNA of the CDR3 is TGTGCCAGCAGCTTTGTCAGGGCCGGGGAGCTGTTTTTT. This chain uses TRBV11-2 with TRBJ2-2; possible D gene TRBD1, 5 bases. Germline CDR1 reads SGHAT; CDR2 reads FQNNGV. There are 13 residues in the CDR3. V lost 3 bases, J lost 6 bases, and 8 bases lay in between.

J is TRBJ2-7 and V is TRBV6-6; perhaps TRBD1 as D (6 bases). The CDR3 loop spans 15 amino acids. CDR1 MNHNY and CDR2 SVGAGI come from the germline V gene (reference sequence). Trimming stripped 6 bases from V and 2 bases from J, with 17 bases between. The CDR3 region is CASSTQGSAPYEQYF. CDR3 DNA sequence: TGTGCCAGCAGCACACAGGGATCCGCGCCCTACGAGCAGTACTTC.

This clone was picked up one time. V gene TRBV6-1 combines with J gene TRBJ1-5; 8 bases map to TRBD1. J lost 4 bases, V lost 1 base, and 9 bases had no gene match. The CDR3 is made up of 17 amino acids. The germline V gene encodes CDR1 MNHNS and CDR2 SASEGT. The CDR3 loop is CASSEGGTGEVNQPQHF. CDR3 nucleotide sequence: TGTGCCAGCAGTGAAGGAGGGACAGGAGAGGTGAATCAGCCCCAGCATTTT.

This clone was counted many times. The rearrangement uses TRBV3-1 (or the pseudogene TRBV3-2) and TRBJ2-7; 8 positions match TRBD1. The CDR3 has 14 residues. The V gene's germline CDR1 is LGHDT and CDR2 YNNKEL (reference sequence). Trimming at V came to 4 bases and at J to 9 bases, leaving 11 bases not matched to a gene. CDR3 in DNA: TGTGCCAGCAGCCCCATCGGACAGGGAAGGGTGCAGTACTTC. This encodes CASSPIGQGRVQYF.

V usage is TRBV28 and J usage is TRBJ2-7; 8 positions match TRBD1. The length of the CDR3 is 14 residues. V lost 6 bases, J lost 6 bases, and 10 bases stayed unmatched. Per the germline V gene, CDR1 is MDHEN and CDR2 is SYDVKM. DNA for the CDR3: TGTGCCAGCAGCCCCTTGGACAGGGCGGGCGAGCAGTACTTC. Amino acids: CASSPLDRAGEQYF.

V is TRBV7-8 and J is TRBJ1-1, with a tentative D call TRBD1 (6 bases). The V end lost 5 bases, the J end lost 2 bases, and 21 bases lay between the germline ends. Per germline, CDR1 SGHVS and CDR2 FQNEAQ. This CDR3 has 17 amino acids. CDR3 region: CASSPRGAGWSNTEAFF. The CDR3 nucleotides are TGTGCCAGCAGCCCCCGGGGGGCAGGGTGGAGTAACACTGAAGCTTTCTTT.

The rearrangement links TRBV28 to TRBJ1-1; 11 bases match TRBD1. CDR3 length equals 17 residues. The V gene end was trimmed by 6 bases and the J gene end by 0 bases; junction bases not matched to a gene: 9. The germline gives CDR1 MDHEN, CDR2 SYDVKM. CDR3 sequence reads: CASSLGQGAGVNTEAFF. The CDR3 region has the DNA TGTGCCAGCAGCCTCGGACAGGGGGCTGGTGTGAACACTGAAGCTTTCTTT.

The chain couples TRBV6-6 to TRBJ1-6; D is uncertain. With 6 bases removed from V and 10 bases from J, the gap between germline ends came to 16 bases. Germline-derived CDR1 and CDR2 are MNHNY and SVGAGI (reference sequence). The CDR3 is 14 amino acids. The CDR3 is CASSLSWGGSPLHF. DNA for the CDR3: TGTGCCAGCAGCCTGAGCTGGGGAGGATCACCCCTCCACTTT.

The gene calls are TRBV5-1 and TRBJ2-7, with 7 bases aligning to TRBD1. J gave up 0 bases and V 7 bases, and 16 bases lay outside the gene matches. The CDR3 spans 17 residues. In germline, CDR1 is SGHRS, CDR2 YFSETQ. For the CDR3, the DNA is TGCGCCAGCGTACCCTTACCCGGGACAGAGAGCTCCTACGAGCAGTACTTC. This encodes CASVPLPGTESSYEQYF.

The chain couples TRBV3-1 (or the pseudogene TRBV3-2) to TRBJ2-2, with D unresolved. Germline-derived CDR1 and CDR2 are LGHDT and YNNKEL (reference sequence). The CDR3 is 12 residues long. Trimming left V 6 bases short and J 2 bases short, with 4 bases between. CDR3 amino acids: CASSLNTGELFF. In DNA form, the CDR3 reads TGTGCCAGCAGTCTTAACACCGGGGAGCTGTTTTTT.

The rearrangement links TRBV2 to TRBJ2-1, with D possibly matching TRBD2 (5 bases). Per germline, CDR1 SNHLY and CDR2 FYNNEI. Trimming removed 6 bases at V and 8 bases at J, with 17 bases between. CDR3 size: 14 residues. CDR3: CASRKLAVAYEQFF. CDR3 DNA sequence: TGTGCCAGCAGGAAGCTAGCAGTAGCGTATGAGCAGTTCTTC.

The genes are TRBV5-1 and TRBJ1-2; 7 bases are shared with TRBD1. Germline loops: CDR1 SGHRS, CDR2 YFSETQ. CDR3 size: 13 residues. Trimming took 4 bases from V and 8 from J; bases not matched to a gene: 8. CDR3 sequence reads: CASSKEGAGGYTF. The DNA for the CDR3 is TGCGCCAGCAGCAAAGAGGGGGCGGGCGGCTACACCTTC. Full variable domain (remainder filled in from reference TRBV5-1 and TRBJ1-2): KAGVTQTPRYLIKTRGQQVTLSCSPISGHRSVSWYQQTPGQGLQFLFEYFSETQRNKGNFPGRFSGRQFSNSRSEMNVSTLELGDSALYLCASSKEGAGGYTFGSGTRLTVV.